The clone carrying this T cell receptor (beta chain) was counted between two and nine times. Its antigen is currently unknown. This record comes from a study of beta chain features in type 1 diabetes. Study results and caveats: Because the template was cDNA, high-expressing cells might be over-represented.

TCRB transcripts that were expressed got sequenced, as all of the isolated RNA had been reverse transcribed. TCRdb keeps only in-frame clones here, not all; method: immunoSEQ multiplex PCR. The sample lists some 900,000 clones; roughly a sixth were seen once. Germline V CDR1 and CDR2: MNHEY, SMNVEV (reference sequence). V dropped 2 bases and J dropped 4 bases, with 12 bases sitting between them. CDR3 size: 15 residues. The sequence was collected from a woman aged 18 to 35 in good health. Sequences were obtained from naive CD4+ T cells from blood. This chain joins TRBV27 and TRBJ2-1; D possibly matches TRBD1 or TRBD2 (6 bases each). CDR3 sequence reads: CASSLGGLAYNEQFF. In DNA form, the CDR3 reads TGTGCCAGCAGTTTAGGGGGGCTAGCGTACAATGAGCAGTTCTTC.